This TCR beta chain was identified during a study of blood T cell repertoires in COVID-19. Study as a whole: Some COVID-19 samples were acute and others convalescent; all came from the United States, Italy and Spain. T cells, B-cell-depleted T cells, or PBMCs supplied cDNA or gDNA.

How the authors handled the data: Estimated nucleated cell counts came from reference gene primer amplification. Here immunoSEQ multiplex PCR was the method, and the copy in TCRdb shows in-frame clones only, minus some. V, J and clone size derive from that table, while D and trimming were established from the DNA sequence. The sample yields approximately 300,000 clones, approximately 90% seen once. The CDR3 has 15 amino acids. Germline values: CDR1 SGHRS, CDR2 YFSETQ. V lost 4 bases, J lost 3 bases, and 6 bases stayed unmatched. This chain uses TRBV5-1 with TRBJ2-5; 10 bases align to TRBD1. The TCR was taken from a woman aged 50 to 60 who had recovered from COVID-19. Sequencing input: peripheral blood. In nucleotides, the CDR3 is TGCGCCAGCAGCAAAGCCGGGACAGGGGAAGAGACCCAGTACTTC. Residues: CASSKAGTGEETQYF.